This passage covers 19 T cell receptor beta chains from one sample sequenced in a study of cytomegalovirus exposure and HLA in healthy donors. PCR used 60 Vbeta primers and 13 Jbeta primers. Only in-frame clones appear in the TCRdb table, and some are missing; sequencing was by immunoSEQ multiplex PCR. Here the sample spans around 170,000 clones, roughly 83% being singletons. Sequencing was done on a sample of PBMCs. The receptor set was obtained from a young woman in good health and CMV-seronegative.

This clone appeared a single time. The V call is TRBV7-8, the J call TRBJ1-5; D not resolved. V gave up 0 bases and J gave up 2 bases, with 8 bases separating them. Germline V gene lookup returns CDR1 SGHVS and CDR2 FQNEAQ. The CDR3 is 15 residues long. The CDR3 spells CASSLAVIGNQPQHF. The CDR3, as DNA: TGTGCCAGCAGCTTAGCGGTTATAGGCAATCAGCCCCAGCATTTT.

The chain is built from TRBV2 and TRBJ2-2; 8 positions agree with TRBD2. Germline V gives CDR1 SNHLY, CDR2 FYNNEI. The CDR3 covers 15 residues. The ends lost 7 bases at V and 6 bases at J; junction bases unmatched: 10. The CDR3 region has the DNA TGTGCCAGCATAAGTTGGCGGGGGGAAGCCGGGGAGCTGTTTTTT. It codes for CASISWRGEAGELFF.

The chain combines TRBV11-2 with TRBJ2-3, with TRBD2 as a possible D gene (7 bases). The CDR3 length is 18 residues. V was shortened by 0 bases and J by 10 bases, with 26 bases between the two germline ends. Germline CDR1 and CDR2: SGHAT and FQNNGV. CDR3 sequence: CASSLDRRGASGAFAQYF. In nucleotides, the CDR3 is TGTGCCAGCAGCTTAGATCGGAGGGGGGCTAGCGGAGCCTTCGCGCAGTATTTT. The complete variable domain, with remaining parts taken from reference TRBV11-2 and TRBJ2-3, reads EAGVAQSPRYKIIEKRQSVAFWCNPISGHATLYWYQQILGQGPKLLIQFQNNGVVDDSQLPKDRFSAERLKGVDSTLKIQPAKLEDSAVYLCASSLDRRGASGAFAQYFGPGTRLTVL.

This clone was counted a single time. The J gene is TRBJ2-2, the V gene TRBV5-1, with D possibly TRBD2 on 5 matching bases. Germline-derived CDR1 and CDR2 are SGHRS and YFSETQ. CDR3 length equals 14 residues. V lost 3 bases, J lost 8 bases, and 14 bases lay in between. The CDR3 nucleotides read TGCGCCAGCAGCTACTCCGGGGATAAGGGGGAGCTGTTTTTT. It is translated as CASSYSGDKGELFF.

V gene TRBV7-6 combines with J gene TRBJ2-7, with D perhaps matching TRBD1 (6 bases). This CDR3 contains 15 residues. The V end lost 5 bases, the J end lost 1 base, and 15 bases lay between the germline ends. Germline V lookup: CDR1 SGHVS, CDR2 FNYEAQ. The CDR3 here is CASSLGQSTSYEQYF. CDR3 sequence (DNA): TGTGCCAGCAGCCTTGGACAGTCGACTTCCTACGAGCAGTACTTC.

This rearrangement joins TRBV7-8 to TRBJ1-1; 7 bases align to TRBD1. Germline V gene lookup returns CDR1 SGHVS and CDR2 FQNEAQ. This CDR3 has 15 amino acids. V lost 1 base, J lost 1 base, and 3 bases stayed unmatched. CDR3 amino acids: CASSLVGDRNTEAFF. The CDR3 bases are TGTGCCAGCAGCTTAGTGGGGGACAGGAACACTGAAGCTTTCTTT.

The chain is built from TRBV27 and TRBJ2-7; TRBD1 might be the D (5 bases). This CDR3 has 14 amino acids. The V end lost 6 bases, the J end lost 2 bases, and 14 bases lay between the germline ends. Germline V gene sequence: CDR1 MNHEY, CDR2 SMNVEV (reference sequence). CDR3: CASSRLGVTYEQYF. CDR3 DNA: TGTGCCAGCAGCCGCCTAGGGGTCACCTACGAGCAGTACTTC.

Only a few counts were recorded for this clone. The chain joins TRBV6-6 to TRBJ1-2; no firm D call. Germline values: CDR1 MNHNY, CDR2 SVGAGI (reference sequence). The CDR3 runs to 11 residues. The V gene lost 2 bases and the J gene lost 8 bases, with 6 bases spanning the gap. The chain's CDR3 is CASSYGPGYTF. The CDR3 DNA sequence: TGTGCCAGCAGTTACGGGCCCGGCTACACCTTC.

The chain is built from TRBV2 and TRBJ2-3; D is possibly TRBD1 (5 bases). Trimming removed 8 bases at V and 0 bases at J, with 12 bases between. The CDR3 is 14 residues long. Germline CDR1 is SNHLY and CDR2 is FYNNEI. The CDR3: CASFSRESTDTQYF. The CDR3 region has the DNA TGTGCCAGCTTTAGCAGGGAAAGCACAGATACGCAGTATTTT. The entire variable domain, with the rest obtained from reference TRBV2 and TRBJ2-3, is as follows: EPEVTQTPSHQVTQMGQEVILRCVPISNHLYFYWYRQILGQKVEFLVSFYNNEISEKSEIFDDQFSVERPDGSNFTLKIRSTKLEDSAMYFCASFSRESTDTQYFGPGTRLTVL.

V and J are TRBV7-9 and TRBJ2-7; 13 positions match TRBD2. CDR3 length: 19 amino acids. Germline assignment: CDR1 SEHNR and CDR2 FQNEAQ (reference sequence). The V and J ends lost 5 bases and 0 bases, in that order; junction bases with no gene match: 13. CDR3 nucleotide sequence: TGTGCCAGCAGCCCAGAAGTCGCGACTAGCGGGGGGTCCTCCTACGAGCAGTACTTC. Translation gives CASSPEVATSGGSSYEQYF.

The CDR3 spells CAWSVGAGSEQYF. CDR3 nucleotide sequence: TGTGCCTGGAGTGTAGGAGCGGGCTCCGAGCAGTACTTC. V usage is TRBV30 and J usage is TRBJ2-7; D is perhaps TRBD2 (6 bases). Germline loops: CDR1 GTSNPN, CDR2 SVGIG (reference sequence). V was shortened by 0 bases and J by 6 bases, with 12 bases between the two germline ends. The CDR3 has 13 residues.

This sequence joins TRBV7-8 and TRBJ2-6; 9 bases map to TRBD2. The CDR3 runs 14 residues. Germline V lookup: CDR1 SGHVS, CDR2 FQNEAQ. V was pared by 10 bases and J by 2 bases, with 3 bases of the junction left unmatched. This CDR3 is CATAGGPGANVLTF. The CDR3 DNA is TGTGCCACTGCGGGGGGGCCTGGGGCCAACGTCCTGACTTTC.

This clone was found a few times. V gene TRBV19 combines with J gene TRBJ2-7; 8 nucleotides agree with TRBD1. Germline trimming cut 5 bases from V and 4 bases from J; bases unmatched to any gene: 10. Germline V gene lookup returns CDR1 LNHDA and CDR2 SQIVND (reference sequence). This CDR3 has 15 amino acids. The CDR3 region has the DNA TGTGCCAGTAGTTGGGGCGGGGACAGGAGGTACGAGCAGTACTTC. Translating gives CASSWGGDRRYEQYF.

The V call is TRBV30, the J call TRBJ1-1, with 8 bases lining up with TRBD1. J was trimmed by 4 bases and V by 4 bases; bases with no gene match: 11. The CDR3 runs to 15 residues. CDR1 and CDR2 (germline): GTSNPN, SVGIG (reference sequence). The chain's CDR3 is CAWMGQEGYFTEAFF. CDR3 nucleotides: TGTGCCTGGATGGGACAGGAAGGTTATTTCACTGAAGCTTTCTTT.

The chain is built from TRBV2 and TRBJ1-2; 9 bases fit TRBD1. V gave up 5 bases and J gave up 4 bases; unmatched junction bases: 8. In germline, CDR1 is SNHLY, CDR2 FYNNEI. The CDR3 runs to 15 residues. Here the CDR3 DNA reads TGTGCCAGCAGTTTGGACAGGGGAACAACCTATGGCTACACCTTC. Amino acids: CASSLDRGTTYGYTF.

This chain joins TRBV5-4 and TRBJ2-7; 9 nucleotides align to TRBD1. The CDR3 has 15 amino acids. The V segment lost 4 bases and the J segment 6 bases; nucleotides outside the gene matches: 11. Germline lookup yields CDR1 SGHNT and CDR2 YYREEE (reference sequence). CDR3 bases: TGTGCCAGCAGCCGGAGGGGGACAGGGCTCCTCGAGCAGTACTTC. This gives the protein CASSRRGTGLLEQYF.

This clone was seen once. The rearrangement uses TRBV28 and TRBJ2-7; 8 bases match TRBD1. This CDR3 spans 12 amino acids. Trimming cost V 8 bases and J 4 bases; bases outside gene matches: 4. Germline V gene lookup returns CDR1 MDHEN and CDR2 SYDVKM. CDR3 coding DNA: TGTGCCAGCGGGACAGGTCGGTACGAGCAGTACTTC. This encodes CASGTGRYEQYF.

The V call is TRBV19, the J call TRBJ1-5; maybe TRBD1 (5 bases). Germline loops: CDR1 LNHDA, CDR2 SQIVND (reference sequence). CDR3 length equals 13 residues. Trimming removed 4 bases at V and 9 bases at J, with 13 bases between. The CDR3 DNA follows: TGTGCCAGTAGTACGGGGGGGTTAGGGCCCCAGCATTTT. It translates to CASSTGGLGPQHF.

CDR3 amino acids: CASTGQGKGQPQHF. Written as DNA, the CDR3 is TGTGCCAGCACCGGACAGGGGAAGGGTCAGCCCCAGCATTTT. J is TRBJ1-5 and V is TRBV2; 9 bases fit TRBD1. The length of the CDR3 is 14 residues. Germline values: CDR1 SNHLY, CDR2 FYNNEI. Trimming at V came to 7 bases and at J to 6 bases, leaving 7 bases not matched to a gene.